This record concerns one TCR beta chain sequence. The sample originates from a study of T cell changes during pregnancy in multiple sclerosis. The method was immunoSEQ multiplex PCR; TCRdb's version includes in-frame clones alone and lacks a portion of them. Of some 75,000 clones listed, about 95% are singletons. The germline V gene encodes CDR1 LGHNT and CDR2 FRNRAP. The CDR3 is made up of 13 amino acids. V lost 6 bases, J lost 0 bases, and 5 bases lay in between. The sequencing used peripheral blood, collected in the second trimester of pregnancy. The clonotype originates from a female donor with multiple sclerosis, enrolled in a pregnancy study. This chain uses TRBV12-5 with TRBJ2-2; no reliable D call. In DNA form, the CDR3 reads TGTGCTAGTGGGACTTCGAACACCGGGGAGCTGTTTTTT. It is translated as CASGTSNTGELFF.